The 24 T cell receptor beta chains below were found in one sample sequenced in a study of blood T cells in healthy people across ages. The use of a sample-barcoded 5' primer and a J-beta primer mix characterized a second PCR of about 7 to 12 cycles. Each CDR3 protein gets one entry after TCRdb re-called the 5' RACE reads with MiXCR. The sample has 1.5 million to 2 million distinct CDR3 sequences; around 40% are singletons. The specimen was blood. These receptors originate from a human donor in good health.

This clonotype appeared many times. The CDR3 DNA is TGCGCCAGCAGACCGACAGGAGTGCAAGAGACCCAGTACTTC. Amino acids: CASRPTGVQETQYF. J is TRBJ2-5 and V is TRBV4-1; D possibly corresponds to TRBD1 (6 bases). The length of the CDR3 is 14 residues. CDR1 is MGHRA, CDR2 YSYEKL, per germline. With 6 bases removed from V and 2 bases from J, the gap between germline ends came to 13 bases.

In this sample, this clonotype turned up a few times. The chain combines TRBV6-5 with TRBJ2-7; 7 positions match TRBD1. This CDR3 has 14 amino acids. J gave up 3 bases and V 5 bases, and 7 bases lay outside the gene matches. Germline V CDR1 and CDR2: MNHEY, SVGAGI. In DNA form, the CDR3 reads TGTGCCAGCAGTCTACAGGGGAAATACTACGAGCAGTACTTC. It codes for CASSLQGKYYEQYF.

This clonotype has just a few counts. The chain has TRBV6-5 and TRBJ2-7; D remains ambiguous. The V end lost 6 bases, the J end lost 4 bases, and 19 bases lay between the germline ends. The CDR3 totals 15 residues. Germline CDR1 and CDR2: MNHEY and SVGAGI. CDR3 sequence: CASRGSGEAQYEQYF. The CDR3 nucleotides are TGTGCCAGCAGAGGGTCTGGCGAAGCCCAGTACGAGCAGTACTTC.

The genes are TRBV27 and TRBJ2-7; 10 bases line up with TRBD1. There are 16 residues in the CDR3. After removal of 3 bases from V and 2 bases from J, the junction contained 7 bases not matched to a gene. Germline CDR1 reads MNHEY; CDR2 reads SMNVEV (reference sequence). The CDR3 DNA reads as TGTGCCAGCAGTTTGGGGACAGGGGTCGAGGCCTACGAGCAGTACTTC. Protein sequence: CASSLGTGVEAYEQYF.

This clonotype was observed once. This chain connects TRBV20-1 to TRBJ2-3; 15 bases match TRBD2. Looked up from germline, CDR1 is DFQATT and CDR2 is SNEGSKA (reference sequence). This CDR3 is 15 amino acids long. J gave up 6 bases and V 3 bases, and 4 bases lay outside the gene matches. The CDR3 reads CSASAGLAGGDTQYF. Written as DNA, the CDR3 is TGCAGTGCTAGTGCCGGACTAGCGGGAGGGGATACGCAGTATTTT.

As to this clonotype: A much larger clone lies a single base off, so this may be a read error. The J gene is TRBJ2-1, the V gene TRBV10-3; 10 bases agree with TRBD2. The CDR3 has 18 residues. Germline CDR1 reads ENHRY; CDR2 reads SYGVKD. The CDR3 DNA is TGTGCCAACAGTGAGTCGAGGGCTAGCGGGGGCAGATACAATGAGCAGTTCTTC. Its protein is CANSESRASGGRYNEQFF.

Note on this clonotype: The junction departs from germline at one end; a sequencing error may be responsible. The chain couples TRBV29-1 to TRBJ2-7, with 7 bases fitting TRBD1. This CDR3 is 15 amino acids long. Germline V gene data show CDR1 as SQVTM and CDR2 as ANQGSEA. The CDR3 sequence is CSVEDQSGGSYKQYF. CDR3 sequence (DNA): TGCAGCGTTGAAGATCAGTCAGGGGGTTCCTACAAGCAGTACTTC.

The chain has TRBV28 and TRBJ2-5, with D possibly TRBD2 on 7 matching bases. The length of the CDR3 is 13 residues. V lost 9 bases, J lost 1 base, and 12 bases lay in between. Germline assignment: CDR1 MDHEN and CDR2 SYDVKM. CDR3 residues: CARSGGSQETQYF. The CDR3 DNA follows: TGTGCCAGATCGGGGGGCAGCCAAGAGACCCAGTACTTC. Based on the CDR3 plus reference TRBV28 and TRBJ2-5, the full variable domain is DVKVTQSSRYLVKRTGEKVFLECVQDMDHENMFWYRQDPGLGLRLIYFSYDVKMKEKGDIPEGYSVSREKKERFSLILESASTNQTSMYLCARSGGSQETQYFGPGTRLLVL.

The V call is TRBV6-5, the J call TRBJ2-7; 10 bases match TRBD1. The CDR3 has 18 residues. Germline lookup yields CDR1 MNHEY and CDR2 SVGAGI. V shed 2 bases, J shed 3 bases, and the junction held 13 bases outside the gene matches. CDR3 sequence reads: CASSYLAPGTGAIYEQYF. The CDR3 DNA follows: TGTGCCAGCAGTTACCTAGCCCCCGGGACAGGGGCGATCTACGAGCAGTACTTC.

The V call is TRBV6-5, the J call TRBJ2-3; 8 bases fit TRBD1. The length of the CDR3 is 14 residues. V dropped 2 bases and J dropped 11; count of bases not matched to a gene: 9. Germline CDR1 is MNHEY and CDR2 is SVGAGI. This CDR3 is CASSYGTGLGGQYF. Here the CDR3 DNA reads TGTGCCAGCAGTTACGGGACAGGTCTAGGTGGGCAGTATTTT.

V and J are TRBV7-9 and TRBJ2-3, with D hard to call. From germline, CDR1 is SEHNR and CDR2 FQNEAQ (reference sequence). CDR3 length: 12 amino acids. V gave up 4 bases and J gave up 5 bases, with 7 bases separating them. CDR3 amino acids: CASSSEKDTQYF. The CDR3 nucleotides are TGTGCCAGCAGCTCCGAAAAAGATACGCAGTATTTT. Looking up the rest from reference TRBV7-9 and TRBJ2-3 gives the full variable domain: DTGVSQNPRHKITKRGQNVTFRCDPISEHNRLYWYRQTLGQGPEFLTYFQNEAQLEKSRLLSDRFSAERPKGSFSTLEIQRTEQGDSAMYLCASSSEKDTQYFGPGTRLTVL.

The chain has TRBV29-1 and TRBJ2-1; 7 positions match TRBD2. CDR3 length equals 13 residues. Germline CDR1 and CDR2: SQVTM and ANQGSEA. V lost 6 bases to trimming and J lost 4 bases; unmatched junction nucleotides: 6. CDR3 amino acids: CSVGLGPYNEQFF. Written as DNA, the CDR3 is TGCAGCGTAGGACTAGGGCCGTACAATGAGCAGTTCTTC.

This chain joins TRBV5-4 and TRBJ1-2; the D gene is possibly TRBD1 (6 bases). The CDR3 loop spans 14 amino acids. Between the trimmed V and J ends, which lost 3 bases and 6 bases, there was a span of 15 bases. Germline CDR1 reads SGHNT; CDR2 reads YYREEE (reference sequence). The CDR3 protein is CASSWAGGGNGYTF. CDR3 in DNA: TGTGCCAGCAGCTGGGCAGGCGGGGGCAATGGCTACACCTTC.

The chain has TRBV24-1 and TRBJ2-2; 11 bases align to TRBD2. The CDR3 totals 17 residues. V lost 3 bases and J lost 4; bases outside the gene matches: 6. Germline V gene sequence: CDR1 KGHDR, CDR2 SFDVKD. Written as DNA, the CDR3 is TGTGCCACCAGTGATAAAACCCTAGCGGGGGGCACCGGGGAGCTGTTTTTT. Encoded protein: CATSDKTLAGGTGELFF.

This clonotype showed up just a few times. The chain employs TRBV29-1 and TRBJ2-3; D uncertain. Germline-derived CDR1 and CDR2 are SQVTM and ANQGSEA. V dropped 5 bases and J dropped 0 bases, with 9 bases sitting between them. This CDR3 contains 13 residues. In DNA form, the CDR3 reads TGCAGCGTTACGGAGATCAGCACAGATACGCAGTATTTT. Amino acid sequence: CSVTEISTDTQYF.

V is TRBV15 and J is TRBJ1-1; possible D gene TRBD1, 5 bases. CDR3 length: 12 residues. V gave up 8 bases and J gave up 4 bases, with 11 bases separating them. The germline V gene encodes CDR1 LNHNV and CDR2 YYDKDF (reference sequence). CDR3 loop: CATGTPVTEAFF. CDR3 nucleotides: TGTGCCACCGGGACCCCAGTCACTGAAGCTTTCTTT.

The chain has TRBV7-9 and TRBJ1-4, with 9 bases that match TRBD1. Germline loops: CDR1 SEHNR, CDR2 FQNEAQ (reference sequence). The V gene end was trimmed by 3 bases and the J gene end by 5 bases; junction bases not matched to a gene: 7. CDR3 length equals 16 residues. CDR3 in amino acids: CASSLSGTGRNEKLFF. Here the CDR3 DNA reads TGTGCCAGCAGCTTGTCGGGGACAGGGAGGAATGAAAAACTGTTTTTT.

The V gene is TRBV28, the J gene TRBJ2-5; TRBD1 matches at 8 bases. CDR3 length equals 14 residues. V lost 5 bases and J lost 2; bases outside the gene matches: 4. Germline assignment: CDR1 MDHEN and CDR2 SYDVKM. This CDR3 reads CASSEDREQETQYF. The CDR3 DNA reads TGTGCCAGCAGTGAGGACAGGGAACAAGAGACCCAGTACTTC. Full variable domain (rest looked up from reference TRBV28 and TRBJ2-5): DVKVTQSSRYLVKRTGEKVFLECVQDMDHENMFWYRQDPGLGLRLIYFSYDVKMKEKGDIPEGYSVSREKKERFSLILESASTNQTSMYLCASSEDREQETQYFGPGTRLLVL.

This clonotype was found a few times. This chain uses TRBV7-9 with TRBJ2-5; TRBD1 agrees at 8 bases. Looked up from germline, CDR1 is SEHNR and CDR2 is FQNEAQ (reference sequence). This CDR3 is built from 15 residues. After removal of 5 bases from V and 2 bases from J, the junction contained 7 bases not matched to a gene. The CDR3, as DNA: TGTGCCAGCAGCGCCCAGGGGGCTGGTCAAGAGACCCAGTACTTC. Translated, it gives CASSAQGAGQETQYF.

This clonotype was recorded a few times. Written as DNA, the CDR3 is TGTGCCAGCAGCCGTTCCCAGCTACGCAATGAGCAGTTCTTC. Its translation: CASSRSQLRNEQFF. V gene TRBV7-2 combines with J gene TRBJ2-1; D is unresolved. Germline-derived CDR1 and CDR2 are SGHTA and FQGNSA. The CDR3 has 14 residues. The V gene lost 5 bases and the J gene lost 6 bases, with 14 bases spanning the gap.

The V and J genes are TRBV7-2 and TRBJ2-7; a weak D match, TRBD1 (6 bases). Germline loops: CDR1 SGHTA, CDR2 FQGNSA. V was clipped by 7 bases and J by 4 bases, with 11 bases between them. The CDR3 is 12 amino acids. DNA of the CDR3: TGTGCCAGCACCGAACAGGGATACGAGCAGTACTTC. Translation: CASTEQGYEQYF.

The J gene is TRBJ2-3, the V gene TRBV27; 16 bases fit TRBD2. V gave up 2 bases and J gave up 5 bases; unmatched junction bases: 10. CDR1 MNHEY and CDR2 SMNVEV come from the germline V gene (reference sequence). This CDR3 comprises 19 residues. CDR3 sequence reads: CASSLVWGLAGGQEDTQYF. The DNA for the CDR3 is TGTGCCAGCAGTTTAGTATGGGGACTAGCGGGGGGGCAGGAAGATACGCAGTATTTT.

This chain uses TRBV20-1 with TRBJ2-5; D remains ambiguous. V was trimmed by 1 base and J by 6 bases, leaving 12 bases between them. CDR3 length: 13 amino acids. Germline V gene data show CDR1 as DFQATT and CDR2 as SNEGSKA (reference sequence). The CDR3 reads CSARGPVRKTQYF. The DNA of the CDR3 is TGCAGTGCTAGAGGCCCCGTACGGAAGACCCAGTACTTC.

This clonotype was seen only a few times. The chain links TRBV28 to TRBJ2-7; D tentatively reads TRBD1 or TRBD2 (5 bases each). Germline assignment: CDR1 MDHEN and CDR2 SYDVKM. Trimming left V 5 bases short and J 5 bases short, with 13 bases between. The CDR3 runs to 13 residues. In DNA, the CDR3 is TGTGCCAGCAGTCAGCAGGGACGACACGAGCAGTACTTC. Translation: CASSQQGRHEQYF.